This T cell receptor beta chain stems from a study of CD8+ T cells in alopecia areata. Sequencing templates came from extracted RNA that was reverse transcribed into cDNA. Generated by immunoSEQ multiplex PCR, the TCRdb table keeps only in-frame clones and is missing some. The sample has roughly 150,000 clones, 55% seen once; the top ten hold around 5%. The CDR3 consists of 13 residues. V was shortened by 6 bases and J by 11 bases, with 14 bases between the two germline ends. Germline V lookup: CDR1 MNHEY, CDR2 SVGAGI. This chain joins TRBV6-5 and TRBJ2-6; D is undetermined. The sequenced sample was CD4+ T cells sorted from blood. The sequence derives from a human donor in good health. The CDR3 DNA is TGTGCCAGCAGCCCCGGGCCACCCCACGTCCTGACTTTC. Translated: CASSPGPPHVLTF.